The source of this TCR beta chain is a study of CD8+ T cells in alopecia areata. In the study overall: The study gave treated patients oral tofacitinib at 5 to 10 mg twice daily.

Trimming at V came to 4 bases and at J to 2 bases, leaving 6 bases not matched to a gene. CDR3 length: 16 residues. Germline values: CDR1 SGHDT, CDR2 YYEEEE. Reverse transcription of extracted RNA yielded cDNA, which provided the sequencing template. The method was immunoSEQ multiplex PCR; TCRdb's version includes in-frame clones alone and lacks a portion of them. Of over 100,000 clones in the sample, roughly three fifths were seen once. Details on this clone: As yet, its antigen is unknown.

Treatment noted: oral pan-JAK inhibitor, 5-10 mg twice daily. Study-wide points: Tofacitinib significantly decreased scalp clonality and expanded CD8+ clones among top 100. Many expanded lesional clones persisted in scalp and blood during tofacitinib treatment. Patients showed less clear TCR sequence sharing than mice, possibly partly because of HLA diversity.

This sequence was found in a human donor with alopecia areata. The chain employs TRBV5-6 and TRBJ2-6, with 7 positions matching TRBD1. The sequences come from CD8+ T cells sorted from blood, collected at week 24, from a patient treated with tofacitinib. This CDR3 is CASSLNTGAGANVLTF. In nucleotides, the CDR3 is TGTGCCAGCAGCCTGAACACAGGGGCTGGGGCCAACGTCCTGACTTTC.